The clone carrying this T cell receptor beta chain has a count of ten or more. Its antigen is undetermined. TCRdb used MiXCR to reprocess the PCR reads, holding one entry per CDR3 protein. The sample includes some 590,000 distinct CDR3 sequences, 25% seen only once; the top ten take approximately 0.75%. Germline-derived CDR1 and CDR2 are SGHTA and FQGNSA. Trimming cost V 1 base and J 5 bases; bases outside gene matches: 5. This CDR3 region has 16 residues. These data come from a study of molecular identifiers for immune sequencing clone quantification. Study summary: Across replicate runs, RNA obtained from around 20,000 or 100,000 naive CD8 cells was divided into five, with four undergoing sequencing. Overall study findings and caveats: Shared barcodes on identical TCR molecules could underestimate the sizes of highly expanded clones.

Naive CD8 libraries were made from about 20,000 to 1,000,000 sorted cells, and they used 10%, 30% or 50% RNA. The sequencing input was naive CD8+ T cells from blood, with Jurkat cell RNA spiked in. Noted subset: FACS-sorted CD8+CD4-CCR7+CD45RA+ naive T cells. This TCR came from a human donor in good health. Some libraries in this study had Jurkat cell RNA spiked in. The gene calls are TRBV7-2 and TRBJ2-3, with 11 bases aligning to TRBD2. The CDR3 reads CASSLVSGGAVDTQYF. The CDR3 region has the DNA TGTGCCAGCAGCTTAGTTAGCGGGGGGGCGGTAGATACGCAGTATTTT.